Listed here are 23 T cell receptor beta chains from one sample, sequenced in a study of blood T cell repertoires in COVID-19. Assay used: immunoSEQ multiplex PCR; TCRdb lists only in-frame clones, some missing. The table shows roughly 160,000 clones, with about nine tenths occurring only once. Sequenced sample: peripheral blood. The receptors were gathered from a woman aged 60 to 75 who had recovered from COVID-19.

The V gene is TRBV7-3, the J gene TRBJ1-5; 7 nucleotides agree with TRBD1. The J segment lost 3 bases and the V segment lost 6 bases, leaving 8 bases of the junction unmatched. The CDR3 extends over 15 amino acids. The germline gives CDR1 SGHTA, CDR2 FQGTGA. CDR3 protein: CASSRDSNYNQPQHF. The CDR3, as DNA: TGTGCCAGCAGTCGGGACAGCAATTACAATCAGCCCCAGCATTTT.

This chain uses TRBV19 with TRBJ1-5, with no clear D. CDR1 is LNHDA and CDR2 is SQIVND in the germline V gene (reference sequence). The CDR3 has 13 residues. Trimming removed 3 bases at V and 9 bases at J, with 12 bases between. The CDR3 protein is CASSIYGEGPQHF. The CDR3 nucleotides are TGTGCCAGTAGTATTTACGGGGAGGGGCCCCAGCATTTT. The full variable domain, rest sourced from reference TRBV19 and TRBJ1-5, is DGGITQSPKYLFRKEGQNVTLSCEQNLNHDAMYWYRQDPGQGLRLIYYSQIVNDFQKGDIAEGYSVSREKKESFPLTVTSAQKNPTAFYLCASSIYGEGPQHFGDGTRLSIL.

CDR3 sequence: CASSPGGAKTYEQYF. The DNA for the CDR3 is TGTGCCAGCTCCCCAGGCGGGGCCAAAACCTACGAGCAGTACTTC. The V gene is TRBV18, the J gene TRBJ2-7; tentative D call: TRBD2 (6 bases). V was shortened by 6 bases and J by 2 bases, with 17 bases between the two germline ends. The CDR3 is 15 amino acids. Germline CDR1 KGHSH, CDR2 LQKENI.

This clone was seen a handful of times. The chain couples TRBV28 to TRBJ2-1; a possible D gene is TRBD2 (5 bases). The germline V gene has CDR1 MDHEN and CDR2 SYDVKM. V lost 3 bases and J 6 bases, leaving 15 bases between the germline ends. CDR3 length equals 15 residues. CDR3 bases: TGTGCCAGCAGTTTGCGGACTTACCCCCCCAATGAGCAGTTCTTC. This translates into CASSLRTYPPNEQFF. The variable domain in full, completed from reference TRBV28 and TRBJ2-1, reads DVKVTQSSRYLVKRTGEKVFLECVQDMDHENMFWYRQDPGLGLRLIYFSYDVKMKEKGDIPEGYSVSREKKERFSLILESASTNQTSMYLCASSLRTYPPNEQFFGPGTRLTVL.

V gene TRBV11-2 combines with J gene TRBJ2-3; 8 bases line up with TRBD1. CDR1 is SGHAT and CDR2 is FQNNGV in the germline V gene. The CDR3 loop spans 17 amino acids. J was trimmed by 1 base and V by 0 bases; bases with no gene match: 6. The CDR3 reads CASSLDSGGAGTDTQYF. The CDR3 nucleotides read TGTGCCAGCAGCTTAGATTCAGGGGGCGCCGGCACAGATACGCAGTATTTT.

This chain joins TRBV6-5 and TRBJ1-2; TRBD1 is a possible D gene (5 bases). Deletions cut 2 bases from V and 4 bases from J, with 17 bases between. The CDR3 has 16 amino acids. Germline CDR1 is MNHEY and CDR2 is SVGAGI. The chain's CDR3 is CASSYQGSPTIYGYTF. DNA for the CDR3: TGTGCCAGCAGTTACCAGGGCAGTCCCACTATCTATGGCTACACCTTC.

The chain couples TRBV6-5 to TRBJ2-7, with 7 bases that match TRBD2. The V and J ends lost 7 bases and 3 bases, in that order; junction bases with no gene match: 6. CDR3 length: 13 residues. From germline, CDR1 is MNHEY and CDR2 SVGAGI. CDR3 sequence reads: CASKDGGFYEQYF. CDR3 DNA: TGTGCCAGCAAGGACGGGGGGTTCTACGAGCAGTACTTC.

This clone was picked up many times. The chain combines TRBV28 with TRBJ1-4; D perhaps matches TRBD1 (5 bases). V was shortened by 4 bases and J by 5 bases, with 11 bases between the two germline ends. The germline CDR1 and CDR2 sequences are MDHEN and SYDVKM. The CDR3 loop spans 14 amino acids. The CDR3 DNA reads as TGTGCCAGCAGTTCGGGGGGGGGAAATGAAAAACTGTTTTTT. Translated, it gives CASSSGGGNEKLFF.

This rearrangement joins TRBV9 to TRBJ2-5, with 9 bases lining up with TRBD2. The CDR3 is made up of 15 amino acids. The ends lost 4 bases at V and 5 bases at J; junction bases unmatched: 9. Germline V gene lookup returns CDR1 SGDLS and CDR2 YYNGEE. CDR3 DNA sequence: TGTGCCAGCAGCTCCAGCGGGGGGTCCGGGGAGACCCAGTACTTC. As protein: CASSSSGGSGETQYF.

The chain carries TRBV11-2 and TRBJ2-7; a weak D match, TRBD2 (5 bases). The CDR3 contains 13 residues. The germline V and J ends were trimmed by 5 bases and 3 bases, with 11 bases remaining between them. Per germline, CDR1 SGHAT and CDR2 FQNNGV. The CDR3 is CASSPTGVYEQYF. The CDR3 region has the DNA TGTGCCAGCAGCCCGACCGGGGTCTACGAGCAGTACTTC. Looking up the rest from reference TRBV11-2 and TRBJ2-7 gives the full variable domain: EAGVAQSPRYKIIEKRQSVAFWCNPISGHATLYWYQQILGQGPKLLIQFQNNGVVDDSQLPKDRFSAERLKGVDSTLKIQPAKLEDSAVYLCASSPTGVYEQYFGPGTRLTVT.

The chain is built from TRBV10-2 and TRBJ2-5; 8 bases align to TRBD2. The trim removed 3 bases at V and 1 base at J, leaving 7 bases unmatched. The germline V gene encodes CDR1 WSHSY and CDR2 SAAADI. This CDR3 spans 16 amino acids. The CDR3 DNA sequence: TGCGCCAGCAGTGATTGGGGCGGGGGGCTCCAAGAGACCCAGTACTTC. This codes for CASSDWGGGLQETQYF.

The chain is built from TRBV7-8 and TRBJ1-2; D is ambiguous. V shed 3 bases and J shed 4 bases, with 24 bases lying between them. CDR3 length: 18 amino acids. Germline CDR1 is SGHVS and CDR2 is FQNEAQ. In DNA, the CDR3 is TGTGCCAGCAGCTTTAATGTGGGGAGCATCGGCAGCTTCTATGGCTACACCTTC. Translation gives CASSFNVGSIGSFYGYTF.

In regard to this clone: At one boundary the junction diverges from the germline segment, which might be a read error. This chain joins TRBV28 and TRBJ1-6, with TRBD1 matching 9 bases. CDR3 size: 16 residues. Germline V gene data show CDR1 as MDHEN and CDR2 as SYDVKM. The CDR3 reads CASSVPGDRVNSPLHF. The CDR3 DNA is TGTGCTAGCAGCGTACCTGGGGACAGGGTAAATTCACCCCTCCACTTT. Together with reference TRBV28 and TRBJ1-6, the CDR3 gives the full variable domain: DVKVTQSSRYLVKRTGEKVFLECVQDMDHENMFWYRQDPGLGLRLIYFSYDVKMKEKGDIPEGYSVSREKKERFSLILESASTNQTSMYLCASSVPGDRVNSPLHFGNGTRLTVT.

The gene calls are TRBV28 and TRBJ2-5; 7 nucleotides agree with TRBD1. Per germline, CDR1 MDHEN and CDR2 SYDVKM. This CDR3 has 15 amino acids. The V and J ends lost 3 bases and 2 bases, in that order; junction bases with no gene match: 6. DNA of the CDR3: TGTGCCAGCAGTTTCCACAGGGGAAGACAAGAGACCCAGTACTTC. Translating gives CASSFHRGRQETQYF.

The J gene is TRBJ2-2, the V gene TRBV7-9; D gene uncertain. The germline V and J ends were trimmed by 1 base and 1 base, with 10 bases remaining between them. Looked up from germline, CDR1 is SEHNR and CDR2 is FQNEAQ (reference sequence). The CDR3 is made up of 16 amino acids. The CDR3 sequence: CASSLDGRMNTGELFF. The DNA for the CDR3 is TGTGCCAGCAGCTTAGACGGCAGGATGAACACCGGGGAGCTGTTTTTT.

This rearrangement joins TRBV6-1 to TRBJ2-5; D remains unclear. Trimming removed 4 bases from V and 3 bases from J, with 18 bases in between. There are 16 residues in the CDR3. Germline assignment: CDR1 MNHNS and CDR2 SASEGT. CDR3 DNA sequence: TGTGCCAGCAGTGGGCAGAGGTCCCCGCATAAAGAGACCCAGTACTTC. This sequence encodes CASSGQRSPHKETQYF.

The J gene is TRBJ2-7, the V gene TRBV18; TRBD2 might be the D (5 bases). Germline CDR1 KGHSH, CDR2 LQKENI. There are 15 residues in the CDR3. V lost 0 bases, J lost 2 bases, and 11 bases lay in between. CDR3 amino acids: CASSPPADYTYEQYF. The CDR3 DNA sequence: TGTGCCAGCTCACCACCCGCCGACTATACCTACGAGCAGTACTTC.

The V gene is TRBV28, the J gene TRBJ1-2; 7 bases are shared with TRBD1. Germline CDR1 MDHEN, CDR2 SYDVKM. J gave up 4 bases and V 7 bases, and 6 bases lay outside the gene matches. CDR3 length: 13 amino acids. The CDR3: CASNAGGVYGYTF. CDR3 bases: TGTGCCAGCAACGCAGGGGGAGTCTATGGCTACACCTTC.

The genes are TRBV6-2 or TRBV6-3 and TRBJ2-5; the D gene is possibly TRBD2 (5 bases). Germline V CDR1 and CDR2: MNHEY, SVGEGT. V was trimmed by 0 bases and J by 5 bases, leaving 19 bases between them. CDR3 length equals 17 residues. In nucleotides, the CDR3 is TGTGCCAGCAGTTACTCGCGCCTTAGTCCGGGGATCGAGACCCAGTACTTC. This encodes CASSYSRLSPGIETQYF.

The chain couples TRBV18 to TRBJ1-4; D gene ambiguous. The CDR3 extends over 17 amino acids. Germline V lookup: CDR1 KGHSH, CDR2 LQKENI. Between the trimmed V and J ends, which lost 0 bases and 0 bases, there was a span of 11 bases. The CDR3 reads CASSPPRTSATNEKLFF. CDR3 sequence (DNA): TGTGCCAGCTCACCACCGAGGACTTCGGCAACTAATGAAAAACTGTTTTTT. The variable domain in full, completed from reference TRBV18 and TRBJ1-4, reads NAGVMQNPRHLVRRRGQEARLRCSPMKGHSHVYWYRQLPEEGLKFMVYLQKENIIDESGMPKERFSAEFPKEGPSILRIQQVVRGDSAAYFCASSPPRTSATNEKLFFGSGTQLSVL.

The V gene is TRBV11-2, the J gene TRBJ1-4; D ambiguous. CDR3 length: 15 amino acids. V dropped 2 bases and J dropped 8 bases, with 15 bases sitting between them. Germline CDR1 and CDR2: SGHAT and FQNNGV. Here the CDR3 DNA reads TGTGCCAGCAGCTTATCAGCTCCCGACGGGGAAAAACTGTTTTTT. This gives the protein CASSLSAPDGEKLFF.

Many counts were recorded for this clone. The V gene is TRBV6-5, the J gene TRBJ1-1; no clear D. The V end was cut by 6 bases, the J end by 1 base, with 12 bases between. From germline, CDR1 is MNHEY and CDR2 SVGAGI. The CDR3 extends over 14 amino acids. The CDR3 DNA sequence: TGTGCCAGCAGAGCTGACATGTGGAACACTGAAGCTTTCTTT. This sequence encodes CASRADMWNTEAFF.

This chain joins TRBV24-1 and TRBJ1-2; no firm D call. V lost 3 bases, J lost 0 bases, and 13 bases lay in between. Per germline, CDR1 KGHDR and CDR2 SFDVKD. This CDR3 comprises 16 residues. In nucleotides, the CDR3 is TGTGCCACCAGTGATCCAACCTTGGAGGCTAACTATGGCTACACCTTC. It is translated as CATSDPTLEANYGYTF.